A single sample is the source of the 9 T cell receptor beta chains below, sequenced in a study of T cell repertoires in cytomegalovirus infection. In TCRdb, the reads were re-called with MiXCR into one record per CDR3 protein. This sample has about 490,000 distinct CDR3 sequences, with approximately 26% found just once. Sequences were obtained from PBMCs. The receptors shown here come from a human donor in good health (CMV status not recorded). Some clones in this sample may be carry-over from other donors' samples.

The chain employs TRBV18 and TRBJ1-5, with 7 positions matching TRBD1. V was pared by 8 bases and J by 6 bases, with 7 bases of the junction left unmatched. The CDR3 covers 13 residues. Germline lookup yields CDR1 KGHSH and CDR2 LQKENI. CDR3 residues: CASATGEGQPQHF. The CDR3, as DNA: TGTGCCAGCGCCACAGGGGAGGGTCAGCCCCAGCATTTT.

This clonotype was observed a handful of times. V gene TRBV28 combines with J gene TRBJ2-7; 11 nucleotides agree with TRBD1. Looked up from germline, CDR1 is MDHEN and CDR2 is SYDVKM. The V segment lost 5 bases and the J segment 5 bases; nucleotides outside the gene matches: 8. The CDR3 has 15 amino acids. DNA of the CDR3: TGTGCCAGCAGTACCTCCGGGACAGGGGGAGACGAGCAGTACTTC. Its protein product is CASSTSGTGGDEQYF.

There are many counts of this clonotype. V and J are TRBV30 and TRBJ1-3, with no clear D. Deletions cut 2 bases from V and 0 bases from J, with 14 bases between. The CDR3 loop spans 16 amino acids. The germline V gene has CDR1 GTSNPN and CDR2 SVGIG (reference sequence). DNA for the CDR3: TGTGCCTGGAGTTCCTCGGGAACTACCTCTGGAAACACCATATATTTT. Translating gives CAWSSSGTTSGNTIYF.

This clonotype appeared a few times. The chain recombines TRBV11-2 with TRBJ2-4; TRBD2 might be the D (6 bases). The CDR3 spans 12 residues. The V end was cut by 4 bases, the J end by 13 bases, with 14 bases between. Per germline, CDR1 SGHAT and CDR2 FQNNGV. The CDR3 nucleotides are TGTGCCAGCAGCTCCTCCGGGGGAGCCCAGTACTTC. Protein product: CASSSSGGAQYF.

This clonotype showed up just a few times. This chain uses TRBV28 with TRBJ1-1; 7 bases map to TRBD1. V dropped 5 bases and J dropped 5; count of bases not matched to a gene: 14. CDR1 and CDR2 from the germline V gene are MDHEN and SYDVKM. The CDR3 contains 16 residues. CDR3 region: CASSIKGGWKYTEAFF. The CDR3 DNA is TGTGCCAGCAGTATAAAAGGGGGCTGGAAGTATACTGAAGCTTTCTTT.

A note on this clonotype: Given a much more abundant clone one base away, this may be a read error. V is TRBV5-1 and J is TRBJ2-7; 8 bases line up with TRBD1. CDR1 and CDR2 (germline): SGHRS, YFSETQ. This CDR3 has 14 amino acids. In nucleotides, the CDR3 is TGCGCCAACAGCTGGGGAGACAGGGGAGGTGAGCAGTACTTC. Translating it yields CANSWGDRGGEQYF.

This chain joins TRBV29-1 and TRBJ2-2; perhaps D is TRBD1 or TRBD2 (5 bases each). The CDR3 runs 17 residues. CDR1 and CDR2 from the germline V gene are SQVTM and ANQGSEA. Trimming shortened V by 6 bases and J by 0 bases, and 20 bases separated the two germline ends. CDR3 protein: CSVVKGLGHSNTGELFF. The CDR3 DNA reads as TGCAGCGTCGTAAAAGGACTTGGACACTCGAACACCGGGGAGCTGTTTTTT.

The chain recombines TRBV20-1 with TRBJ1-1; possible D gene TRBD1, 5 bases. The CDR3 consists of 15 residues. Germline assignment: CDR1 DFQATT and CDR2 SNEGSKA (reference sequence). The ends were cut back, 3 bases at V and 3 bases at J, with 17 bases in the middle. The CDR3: CSASISGLGDTEAFF. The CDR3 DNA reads TGCAGTGCTAGTATATCAGGGCTTGGGGACACTGAAGCTTTCTTT.

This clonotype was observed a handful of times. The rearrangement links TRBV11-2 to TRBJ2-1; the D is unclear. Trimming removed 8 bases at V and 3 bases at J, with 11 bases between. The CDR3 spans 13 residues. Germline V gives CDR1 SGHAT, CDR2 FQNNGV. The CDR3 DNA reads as TGTGCCAGCGGTCGGAAAGACTACAATGAGCAGTTCTTC. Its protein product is CASGRKDYNEQFF.